Listed here are 32 T cell receptor beta chains from one sample, sequenced in a study of blood T cell repertoires in COVID-19. Assay used: immunoSEQ multiplex PCR; TCRdb lists only in-frame clones, some missing. This table holds 300,000 to 400,000 clones, about 85% found once. Input material: PBMCs or T cells enriched from blood (not recorded which). These TCRs come from a woman in her twenties or thirties who had been exposed to COVID-19.

The chain carries TRBV5-6 and TRBJ2-7, with 8 positions matching TRBD1. The CDR3 has 15 residues. V lost 0 bases, J lost 2 bases, and 4 bases stayed unmatched. Germline V gene sequence: CDR1 SGHDT, CDR2 YYEEEE. The CDR3 region is CASSLVGQGAYEQYF. In DNA form, the CDR3 reads TGTGCCAGCAGCTTGGTAGGACAGGGAGCCTACGAGCAGTACTTC.

The V call is TRBV7-3, the J call TRBJ2-7; D is perhaps TRBD1 (6 bases). CDR1 SGHTA and CDR2 FQGTGA come from the germline V gene. This CDR3 comprises 16 residues. The V gene lost 5 bases and the J gene lost 2 bases, with 19 bases spanning the gap. The CDR3 reads CASSPALRGSPYEQYF. The CDR3 bases are TGTGCCAGCAGCCCGGCCCTCAGGGGTTCCCCCTACGAGCAGTACTTC.

The CDR3 sequence: CASSPSGGTRGEQYF. As DNA, the CDR3 is TGTGCCAGCTCACCCTCGGGGGGTACGCGCGGCGAGCAGTACTTC. V usage is TRBV18 and J usage is TRBJ2-7; 7 nucleotides agree with TRBD2. CDR1 and CDR2 (germline): KGHSH, LQKENI. The CDR3 is made up of 15 amino acids. After removal of 3 bases from V and 6 bases from J, the junction contained 11 bases not matched to a gene.

This clone was detected only a few times. V and J are TRBV4-3 and TRBJ1-2; possibly TRBD1 for D (5 bases). This CDR3 is built from 16 residues. Germline CDR1 LGHNA, CDR2 YSLEER. V lost 0 bases, J lost 5 bases, and 16 bases lay in between. The CDR3, as DNA: TGCGCCAGCAGCCAAGATCTATCGGCCGGGGGGTATGGCTACACCTTC. Amino acid sequence: CASSQDLSAGGYGYTF.

The chain joins TRBV7-2 to TRBJ2-1, with D tentatively TRBD2 (5 bases). V was trimmed by 1 base and J by 4 bases, leaving 11 bases between them. The CDR3 has 15 amino acids. CDR1 SGHTA and CDR2 FQGNSA come from the germline V gene. The CDR3 spells CASSLGVGVYNEQFF. The CDR3 DNA follows: TGTGCCAGCAGCTTAGGGGTCGGGGTATACAATGAGCAGTTCTTC.

This clone was counted between two and nine times. The chain has TRBV29-1 and TRBJ1-2; unclear D gene. The V and J ends lost 3 bases and 1 base respectively, with 6 bases between them. In germline, CDR1 is SQVTM, CDR2 ANQGSEA. This CDR3 contains 12 residues. The CDR3 loop reads CSVEDYNYGYTF. The CDR3 DNA follows: TGCAGCGTTGAGGACTATAACTATGGCTACACCTTC.

The chain links TRBV7-2 to TRBJ2-4, with D perhaps matching TRBD1 (6 bases). The germline V and J ends were trimmed by 5 bases and 3 bases, with 8 bases remaining between them. Germline V gives CDR1 SGHTA, CDR2 FQGNSA. This CDR3 has 13 amino acids. The CDR3 spells CASSQQGKNIQYF. CDR3 DNA sequence: TGTGCCAGCAGCCAACAGGGCAAAAACATTCAGTACTTC.

The chain links TRBV20-1 to TRBJ2-7; the match to TRBD1 covers 11 bases. V trimming: 3 bases; J trimming: 7 bases; junction bases outside the gene matches: 8. The germline gives CDR1 DFQATT, CDR2 SNEGSKA (reference sequence). The CDR3 sequence is 14 residues long. In DNA form, the CDR3 reads TGCAGTGCTAGTGACGGACAGGGGGCGTGGGAGCAGTACTTC. This encodes CSASDGQGAWEQYF.

The rearrangement uses TRBV12-3 or TRBV12-4 and TRBJ1-5, with D unresolved. This CDR3 is built from 13 residues. V lost 6 bases, J lost 8 bases, and 14 bases lay in between. DNA of the CDR3: TGTGCCAGCAGCCGCCTGATAGAGGAGCCCCAGCATTTT. Translation: CASSRLIEEPQHF.

The chain couples TRBV7-9 to TRBJ2-7; 8 positions agree with TRBD2. Losses at the gene ends were 5 bases for V and 3 bases for J; bases not matched to a gene: 3. CDR1 is SEHNR and CDR2 is FQNEAQ in the germline V gene (reference sequence). This CDR3 region has 13 residues. Here the CDR3 DNA reads TGTGCCAGCAGCCCTGGGACTAGCTACGAGCAGTACTTC. It translates to CASSPGTSYEQYF.

For the CDR3, the DNA is TGTGCCATCAGTGTCGCAGTGTATAATTCACCCCTCCACTTT. Translated, it gives CAISVAVYNSPLHF. The rearrangement uses TRBV10-3 and TRBJ1-6, with D uncertain. The CDR3 totals 14 residues. CDR1 and CDR2 (germline): ENHRY, SYGVKD. V lost 4 bases, J lost 4 bases, and 8 bases lay in between.

V gene TRBV27 combines with J gene TRBJ1-3; D is possibly TRBD1 (6 bases). The length of the CDR3 is 13 residues. Germline CDR1 and CDR2: MNHEY and SMNVEV (reference sequence). V was cut by 4 bases and J by 2 bases, with 6 bases left in between. CDR3 nucleotide sequence: TGTGCCAGCAGTTACAGGGCTGGAAACACCATATATTTT. Translated, it gives CASSYRAGNTIYF.

The rearrangement joins TRBV6-5 to TRBJ1-5; D is possibly TRBD1 (6 bases). Germline values: CDR1 MNHEY, CDR2 SVGAGI. V was trimmed by 2 bases and J by 3 bases, leaving 8 bases between them. CDR3 length equals 14 residues. CDR3 sequence: CASSYRGYNQPQHF. CDR3 nucleotide sequence: TGTGCCAGCAGTTACAGGGGGTACAATCAGCCCCAGCATTTT.

The rearrangement uses TRBV6-1 and TRBJ1-1, with D maybe TRBD1 (5 bases). The V gene's germline CDR1 is MNHNS and CDR2 SASEGT. Trimming shortened V by 2 bases and J by 0 bases, and 10 bases separated the two germline ends. This CDR3 is built from 15 residues. The CDR3 DNA reads as TGTGCCAGCAGTGAAAAAAACAGGTTGAACACTGAAGCTTTCTTT. It specifies CASSEKNRLNTEAFF.

V gene TRBV28 combines with J gene TRBJ2-5, with TRBD1 matching over 10 bases. The V gene's germline CDR1 is MDHEN and CDR2 SYDVKM. The CDR3 has 16 amino acids. V was clipped by 4 bases and J by 4 bases; unmatched bases: 9. CDR3 sequence reads: CASSYQTGGAGETQYF. CDR3 bases: TGTGCCAGCAGTTACCAGACAGGGGGCGCGGGAGAGACCCAGTACTTC.

This clone was observed a single time. The DNA of the CDR3 is TGTGCCAGCAGCTTTTACAGGGCTTGGTTAAAGGAGCTTGGCACTGAAGCTTTCTTT. Translation: CASSFYRAWLKELGTEAFF. The J gene is TRBJ1-1, the V gene TRBV5-6; tentative D call: TRBD1 (6 bases). In germline, CDR1 is SGHDT, CDR2 YYEEEE. With 2 bases removed from V and 4 bases from J, the gap between germline ends came to 27 bases. CDR3 length: 19 amino acids.

The chain has TRBV7-9 and TRBJ1-1; 7 bases are a match to TRBD1. The CDR3 spans 14 residues. The junction had 5 bases not matched to a gene; V was cut back by 6 bases and J by 1 base. CDR1 is SEHNR, CDR2 FQNEAQ, per germline (reference sequence). Here the CDR3 reads CASRPRQGNTEAFF. DNA of the CDR3: TGTGCCAGCAGACCCCGACAGGGGAACACTGAAGCTTTCTTT.

The chain recombines TRBV7-8 with TRBJ2-7; TRBD1 matches 7 bases. J lost 1 base, V lost 3 bases, and 6 bases had no gene match. Germline CDR1 and CDR2: SGHVS and FQNEAQ. The CDR3 extends over 15 amino acids. CDR3 in amino acids: CASSFVRDSSYEQYF. The CDR3 coding sequence is TGTGCCAGCAGCTTTGTCCGGGACAGTTCCTACGAGCAGTACTTC.

Only one count was recorded for this clone. The rearrangement links TRBV4-3 to TRBJ1-2; possibly TRBD1 for D (6 bases). With 2 bases removed from V and 8 bases from J, the gap between germline ends came to 15 bases. Germline loops: CDR1 LGHNA, CDR2 YSLEER. This CDR3 is 14 amino acids long. CDR3 protein: CASSQLGARQGYTF. CDR3 DNA: TGCGCCAGCAGCCAACTGGGGGCCAGGCAGGGCTACACCTTC.

The chain carries TRBV5-5 and TRBJ1-1, with D unresolved. Looked up from germline, CDR1 is SGHKS and CDR2 is YYEKEE (reference sequence). This CDR3 is built from 14 residues. The V end lost 6 bases, the J end lost 1 base, and 13 bases lay between the germline ends. CDR3: CASTSWPANTEAFF. In DNA form, the CDR3 reads TGTGCCAGCACCTCTTGGCCCGCGAACACTGAAGCTTTCTTT.

The gene calls are TRBV19 and TRBJ2-5; D is perhaps TRBD2 (6 bases). Trimming removed 4 bases at V and 5 bases at J, with 11 bases between. There are 13 residues in the CDR3. CDR1 is LNHDA and CDR2 is SQIVND in the germline V gene (reference sequence). The CDR3: CASSSGAVETQYF. As DNA, the CDR3 is TGTGCCAGTAGTAGCGGGGCCGTTGAGACCCAGTACTTC. The variable domain in full, completed from reference TRBV19 and TRBJ2-5, reads DGGITQSPKYLFRKEGQNVTLSCEQNLNHDAMYWYRQDPGQGLRLIYYSQIVNDFQKGDIAEGYSVSREKKESFPLTVTSAQKNPTAFYLCASSSGAVETQYFGPGTRLLVL.

The chain employs TRBV19 and TRBJ1-1; D is undetermined. V lost 7 bases to trimming and J lost 2 bases, with 14 bases between them. There are 14 residues in the CDR3. Germline V gene data show CDR1 as LNHDA and CDR2 as SQIVND (reference sequence). CDR3 region: CASIGIRENTEAFF. The CDR3 nucleotides are TGTGCCAGTATAGGGATTCGGGAAAACACTGAAGCTTTCTTT. The full variable domain, in which reference TRBV19 and TRBJ1-1 provide the parts outside the CDR3, is DGGITQSPKYLFRKEGQNVTLSCEQNLNHDAMYWYRQDPGQGLRLIYYSQIVNDFQKGDIAEGYSVSREKKESFPLTVTSAQKNPTAFYLCASIGIRENTEAFFGQGTRLTVV.

This clone appeared many times. The chain carries TRBV2 and TRBJ1-6, with 9 positions matching TRBD1. The trim removed 3 bases at V and 7 bases at J, leaving 7 bases unmatched. CDR3 length equals 16 residues. Germline-derived CDR1 and CDR2 are SNHLY and FYNNEI. The CDR3 sequence is CASSDLGQGGNSPLHF. The CDR3 DNA sequence: TGTGCCAGCAGTGATTTGGGACAGGGTGGGAATTCACCCCTCCACTTT. Drawing the rest from reference TRBV2 and TRBJ1-6, the complete variable domain is EPEVTQTPSHQVTQMGQEVILRCVPISNHLYFYWYRQILGQKVEFLVSFYNNEISEKSEIFDDQFSVERPDGSNFTLKIRSTKLEDSAMYFCASSDLGQGGNSPLHFGNGTRLTVT.

The chain recombines TRBV7-8 with TRBJ1-2; 8 bases fit TRBD1. The CDR3 extends over 16 amino acids. Trimming removed 4 bases from V and 0 bases from J; junction bases left unmatched: 7. In germline, CDR1 is SGHVS, CDR2 FQNEAQ. DNA for the CDR3: TGTGCCAGCAGCTCGGAAAACAGGGGGTCTAACTATGGCTACACCTTC. The encoded protein is CASSSENRGSNYGYTF.

This clone was seen only once. The rearrangement joins TRBV15 to TRBJ2-4; D gene uncertain. Deletions cut 4 bases from V and 1 base from J, with 11 bases between. The CDR3 loop spans 15 amino acids. CDR1 is LNHNV and CDR2 is YYDKDF in the germline V gene (reference sequence). DNA for the CDR3: TGTGCCACCAGCATTATTGGTGAGGCCAAAAACATTCAGTACTTC. Its translation: CATSIIGEAKNIQYF.

The gene calls are TRBV28 and TRBJ1-2; TRBD1 is a possible D gene (6 bases). The V and J ends lost 7 bases and 1 base respectively, with 16 bases between them. CDR1 MDHEN and CDR2 SYDVKM come from the germline V gene. CDR3 length equals 15 residues. The CDR3 is CASKAPGHINYGYTF. The CDR3 DNA reads TGTGCCAGCAAGGCACCGGGACACATTAACTATGGCTACACCTTC.

This rearrangement joins TRBV13 to TRBJ2-1; tentatively, D is TRBD2 (6 bases). Trimming left V 2 bases short and J 2 bases short, with 10 bases between. Germline V gives CDR1 PRHDT, CDR2 FYEKMQ (reference sequence). The CDR3 sequence is 15 residues long. CDR3 nucleotide sequence: TGTGCCAGCAGCTTAATGGAGGGGACCTACAATGAGCAGTTCTTC. It is translated as CASSLMEGTYNEQFF.

The chain carries TRBV5-1 and TRBJ1-3; D is undetermined. CDR1 is SGHRS, CDR2 YFSETQ, per germline. The CDR3 consists of 15 residues. The V end lost 4 bases, the J end lost 4 bases, and 15 bases lay between the germline ends. This CDR3 is CASSPGQTRGNTIYF. The CDR3 DNA reads as TGCGCCAGCAGCCCTGGTCAGACTAGAGGAAACACCATATATTTT.

The rearrangement links TRBV5-4 to TRBJ1-4; D is ambiguous. Germline CDR1 reads SGHNT; CDR2 reads YYREEE (reference sequence). V shed 0 bases and J shed 5 bases, with 11 bases lying between them. The CDR3 consists of 15 residues. This CDR3 reads CASSLGVPKNEKLFF. The CDR3 region has the DNA TGTGCCAGCAGCTTGGGAGTGCCCAAAAATGAAAAACTGTTTTTT.

The chain links TRBV18 to TRBJ1-2, with D perhaps TRBD1 (6 bases). CDR1 and CDR2 from the germline V gene are KGHSH and LQKENI. This CDR3 has 12 residues. V lost 8 bases to trimming and J lost 8 bases, with 15 bases between them. The CDR3, as DNA: TGTGCCAGCGACCCAGGGGTGGAAGGCTACACCTTC. Its protein product is CASDPGVEGYTF. Full variable domain (remainder filled in from reference TRBV18 and TRBJ1-2): NAGVMQNPRHLVRRRGQEARLRCSPMKGHSHVYWYRQLPEEGLKFMVYLQKENIIDESGMPKERFSAEFPKEGPSILRIQQVVRGDSAAYFCASDPGVEGYTFGSGTRLTVV.

This rearrangement joins TRBV9 to TRBJ2-2, with a tentative D call TRBD1 (6 bases). The germline CDR1 and CDR2 sequences are SGDLS and YYNGEE. Trimming removed 3 bases at V and 5 bases at J, with 17 bases between. The CDR3 sequence is 16 residues long. The CDR3, as DNA: TGTGCCAGCAGCGACGCTTCAGGGGTACGGACCGGGGAGCTGTTTTTT. This encodes CASSDASGVRTGELFF.

The V gene is TRBV6-5, the J gene TRBJ1-2; tentatively, D is TRBD1 (6 bases). CDR3 length equals 15 residues. Trimming pared 6 bases from V and 5 bases from J, leaving 19 bases between. Germline CDR1 is MNHEY and CDR2 is SVGAGI. The CDR3 nucleotides are TGTGCCAGCAGATCAGAGCCAGGGGTTATATATGGCTACACCTTC. Translating gives CASRSEPGVIYGYTF.